These 25 T cell receptor beta chains were all obtained from the same sample, sequenced in a study of CD4 T cells in relation to SARS-CoV-2 and coronaviruses. Unexposed donor CD4+ T cells date from about 2011-2019, before the COVID-19 pandemic. Isolation of CD4+ T cells took place after around 11 days in culture. TCRdb's table, derived via immunoSEQ multiplex PCR, lists solely in-frame clones and lacks some. Of nearly 20,000 clones detected, around 81% appear once; the ten largest clones hold roughly 10%. Their antigens are not known. Sequenced sample: CD4+ T cells from PBMCs, cultured in vitro. The receptors were gathered from a human donor in good health.

This clone was seen only once. This rearrangement joins TRBV29-1 to TRBJ2-1; the match to TRBD1 covers 7 bases. The germline V gene has CDR1 SQVTM and CDR2 ANQGSEA. V lost 4 bases and J lost 7; bases outside the gene matches: 4. The CDR3 length is 12 residues. CDR3 sequence (DNA): TGCAGCGTTGCTCTACAGGGGAATGAGCAGTTCTTC. As protein: CSVALQGNEQFF.

The J gene is TRBJ1-3, the V gene TRBV6-5, with 7 positions matching TRBD1. Germline V gene lookup returns CDR1 MNHEY and CDR2 SVGAGI. This CDR3 comprises 15 residues. J was trimmed by 4 bases and V by 6 bases; bases with no gene match: 9. The DNA for the CDR3 is TGTGCCAGCAGGACCGGGACAGCGTTCGGAAACACCATATATTTT. Translating gives CASRTGTAFGNTIYF.

The J gene is TRBJ2-1, the V gene TRBV5-1; TRBD2 matches at 11 bases. Germline CDR1 SGHRS, CDR2 YFSETQ. There are 17 residues in the CDR3. With 2 bases clipped from V and 2 bases from J, the junction kept 6 bases outside the gene matches. The CDR3, as DNA: TGCGCCAGCAGCTTCACTAGCGGGAGATTGACCTACAATGAGCAGTTCTTC. Protein product: CASSFTSGRLTYNEQFF.

The chain is built from TRBV5-6 and TRBJ2-2; D assignment may be TRBD1 or TRBD2 (5 bases each). Trimming removed 0 bases from V and 3 bases from J, with 12 bases in between. From germline, CDR1 is SGHDT and CDR2 YYEEEE. There are 16 residues in the CDR3. The CDR3 loop reads CASSLDRGWDTGELFF. CDR3 bases: TGTGCCAGCAGCTTGGATCGGGGCTGGGACACCGGGGAGCTGTTTTTT.

This chain links TRBV4-1 with TRBJ2-6; D gene uncertain. This CDR3 has 16 amino acids. Germline loops: CDR1 MGHRA, CDR2 YSYEKL. Deletions cut 1 base from V and 0 bases from J, with 7 bases between. The CDR3 sequence is CASSQGWGSGANVLTF. CDR3 nucleotides: TGCGCCAGCAGCCAAGGGTGGGGCTCTGGGGCCAACGTCCTGACTTTC.

This clone has a single count. The chain combines TRBV4-1 with TRBJ2-3, with TRBD2 as a possible D gene (5 bases). The CDR3 sequence is 16 residues long. Germline lookup yields CDR1 MGHRA and CDR2 YSYEKL. V was cut by 0 bases and J by 4 bases, with 14 bases left in between. The CDR3 DNA is TGCGCCAGCAGCCAAGATCGCGGGTTTGGCGCAGATACGCAGTATTTT. Protein: CASSQDRGFGADTQYF.

The chain is built from TRBV19 and TRBJ2-7, with 7 bases identical to TRBD1. CDR3 size: 14 residues. Germline V lookup: CDR1 LNHDA, CDR2 SQIVND (reference sequence). Germline trimming cut 6 bases from V and 1 base from J; bases unmatched to any gene: 6. Written as DNA, the CDR3 is TGTGCCAGTAGACTCCGGGACAGATCCTACGAGCAGTACTTC. It translates to CASRLRDRSYEQYF.

V is TRBV12-3 or TRBV12-4 and J is TRBJ2-3, with 8 bases lining up with TRBD2. The CDR3 is 12 residues long. V lost 11 bases and J lost 5; bases outside the gene matches: 6. The chain's CDR3 is CAAGGPGDTQYF. As DNA, the CDR3 is TGTGCCGCGGGGGGCCCGGGAGATACGCAGTATTTT.

V and J are TRBV6-5 and TRBJ1-6; 8 bases agree with TRBD1. The CDR3 spans 14 residues. With 6 bases clipped from V and 12 bases from J, the junction kept 10 bases outside the gene matches. CDR1 and CDR2 (germline): MNHEY, SVGAGI. The CDR3 sequence: CASSPETGGGPLHF. DNA of the CDR3: TGTGCCAGCAGCCCAGAAACAGGGGGTGGACCCCTCCACTTT.

This chain connects TRBV4-3 to TRBJ1-2; 7 nucleotides match TRBD1. With V trimmed by 4 bases and J by 6 bases, 11 bases remained unmatched. Germline CDR1 reads LGHNA; CDR2 reads YSLEER. The CDR3 contains 15 residues. The CDR3 sequence: CASSPSDRVLDGYTF. Written as DNA, the CDR3 is TGCGCCAGCAGCCCCTCCGACAGGGTTCTGGATGGCTACACCTTC.

The V call is TRBV5-1, the J call TRBJ2-1; 7 positions match TRBD1. This CDR3 region has 14 residues. From germline, CDR1 is SGHRS and CDR2 YFSETQ. The J segment lost 5 bases and the V segment lost 4 bases, leaving 6 bases of the junction unmatched. CDR3 in DNA: TGCGCCAGCAGCCCGGGACAGCCCCACAATGAGCAGTTCTTC. Its protein product is CASSPGQPHNEQFF.

The gene calls are TRBV6-1 and TRBJ2-5; D uncertain. CDR3 length equals 13 residues. Trimming took off 1 base at V and 4 bases at J, with 7 bases between the two ends. Per germline, CDR1 MNHNS and CDR2 SASEGT. The DNA for the CDR3 is TGTGCCAGCAGTGAAGGAGTACGAGAGACCCAGTACTTC. This sequence encodes CASSEGVRETQYF.

The chain recombines TRBV2 with TRBJ2-2, with D unresolved. CDR3 length: 12 residues. Germline-derived CDR1 and CDR2 are SNHLY and FYNNEI. V lost 7 bases and J lost 8, with 11 bases in between. CDR3 protein: CASTLMGGELFF. The CDR3 DNA reads as TGTGCCAGCACCCTAATGGGGGGGGAGCTGTTTTTT.

This clone has more than one count but fewer than ten. V gene TRBV7-9 combines with J gene TRBJ1-4; D is unclear. Germline V gene sequence: CDR1 SEHNR, CDR2 FQNEAQ (reference sequence). Trimming removed 5 bases from V and 5 bases from J, with 15 bases in between. The CDR3 contains 15 residues. DNA for the CDR3: TGTGCCAGCAGCCTCGTTCCAACCCCCAATGAAAAACTGTTTTTT. This gives the protein CASSLVPTPNEKLFF.

This chain uses TRBV6-1 with TRBJ2-1; TRBD2 aligns across 10 bases. Germline CDR1 reads MNHNS; CDR2 reads SASEGT. J was trimmed by 4 bases and V by 2 bases; bases with no gene match: 2. The CDR3 has 15 amino acids. The CDR3 sequence: CASSESSGSYNEQFF. CDR3 nucleotides: TGTGCCAGCAGTGAATCTAGCGGGAGTTACAATGAGCAGTTCTTC.

The rearrangement joins TRBV28 to TRBJ2-7; D is possibly TRBD1 (6 bases). CDR3 length: 12 amino acids. V lost 0 bases and J lost 10, with 10 bases in between. Germline CDR1 reads MDHEN; CDR2 reads SYDVKM. CDR3 residues: CASSLWGATQYF. CDR3 coding DNA: TGTGCCAGCAGTTTATGGGGGGCTACTCAGTACTTC.

The chain is built from TRBV11-2 and TRBJ1-6; TRBD1 matches 11 bases. Germline loops: CDR1 SGHAT, CDR2 FQNNGV. This CDR3 contains 14 residues. Trimming took 6 bases from V and 7 from J; bases not matched to a gene: 2. CDR3: CASRWDRGNSPLHF. Written as DNA, the CDR3 is TGTGCCAGCAGGTGGGACAGGGGGAATTCACCCCTCCACTTT.

Points on this clone: The junction shows a germline mismatch at one end, possibly a read error. The chain links TRBV27 to TRBJ1-1, with 7 bases aligning to TRBD1. The CDR3 has 14 amino acids. CDR1 MNHEY and CDR2 SMNVEV come from the germline V gene (reference sequence). CDR3 in DNA: TGTGCCAGCAGGATCAGGGGGGGTAACAATGAAGCTTTCTTT. This gives the protein CASRIRGGNNEAFF.

The CDR3 nucleotides are TGTGCCAGCAGCTTAAGGCGGGAGGGCACCGGGGAGCTGTTTTTT. Translation gives CASSLRREGTGELFF. The rearrangement links TRBV7-3 to TRBJ2-2, with TRBD2 matching over 9 bases. The CDR3 sequence is 15 residues long. The V gene end was trimmed by 1 base and the J gene end by 4 bases; junction bases not matched to a gene: 1. From germline, CDR1 is SGHTA and CDR2 FQGTGA.

The chain couples TRBV7-2 to TRBJ2-3; no definite D call. Germline assignment: CDR1 SGHTA and CDR2 FQGNSA. The CDR3 consists of 13 residues. V dropped 4 bases and J dropped 3 bases, with 8 bases sitting between them. CDR3 sequence reads: CASSSGVTDTQYF. For the CDR3, the DNA is TGTGCCAGCAGCTCTGGGGTTACAGATACGCAGTATTTT.

CDR3 residues: CSVGEASYEQYF. CDR3 sequence (DNA): TGCAGCGTGGGGGAAGCCTCCTACGAGCAGTACTTC. The chain uses TRBV29-1 and TRBJ2-7; D tentatively reads TRBD1 or TRBD2 (5 bases each). There are 12 residues in the CDR3. The V and J ends lost 6 bases and 0 bases respectively, with 9 bases between them. The germline CDR1 and CDR2 sequences are SQVTM and ANQGSEA.

This clone has a handful of counts. This rearrangement joins TRBV6-2 or TRBV6-3 to TRBJ2-7, with D maybe TRBD2 (6 bases). The V gene's germline CDR1 is MNHEY and CDR2 SVGEGT. Trimming took 4 bases from V and 2 from J, leaving 9 bases between them. The length of the CDR3 is 13 residues. CDR3 nucleotides: TGTGCCAGCAGTTTTAGCGGAGCCTACGAGCAGTACTTC. Its protein is CASSFSGAYEQYF.

The chain employs TRBV10-2 and TRBJ1-4, with D hard to call. There are 12 residues in the CDR3. Germline CDR1 is WSHSY and CDR2 is SAAADI. V was cut by 6 bases and J by 5 bases, with 7 bases left in between. The CDR3 coding sequence is TGCGCCAGCAGCGATCCGAATGAAAAACTGTTTTTT. Translated, it gives CASSDPNEKLFF.

The chain joins TRBV10-3 to TRBJ2-1; TRBD2 matches 9 bases. Germline CDR1 and CDR2: ENHRY and SYGVKD. The junction had 8 bases not matched to a gene; V was cut back by 5 bases and J by 6 bases. The CDR3 is 15 residues long. The CDR3 DNA reads TGTGCCATCAGTCTAATTAGCGGGAGAGGCAATGAGCAGTTCTTC. Translating gives CAISLISGRGNEQFF.

The CDR3 loop reads CASRTSGGAGYEQYF. CDR3 coding DNA: TGTGCCAGCAGAACTAGCGGGGGGGCTGGCTACGAGCAGTACTTC. The chain uses TRBV2 and TRBJ2-7, with 13 bases aligning to TRBD2. J gave up 3 bases and V 6 bases, and 5 bases lay outside the gene matches. This CDR3 spans 15 amino acids. In germline, CDR1 is SNHLY, CDR2 FYNNEI.